The subject of this entry is one T cell receptor beta chain. No cognate antigen has been identified for it. The CDR3 does not close with the conserved phenylalanine or tryptophan, likely indicating a read error. Interpreted using the paper, the treatment or condition label stands for: allogeneic hematopoietic cell transplantation with graft depleted of TCRalphabeta T cells and CD19 B cells. The transplant recipients were children given TCRalphabeta/CD19-depleted allogeneic hematopoietic cell grafts. The CDR3 length is 12 residues, termini included. The entry retains the CDR3 DNA only, 36 bases that are in frame from base 1. V loses 8 bases, J loses 6 bases, and the germline ends lie 14 bases apart. The CDR1 and CDR2 encoded by the germline V gene are MDHEN and SYDVKM. These data belong to a study of T-cell reconstitution after alpha-beta-depleted transplantation in children (dated by TCRdb to between 2015 and 2016). The study in broad terms: T-cell immune reconstitution after TCRalphabeta/CD19-depleted allogeneic hematopoietic cell transplantation in children was quantitatively tracked in the study by means of TCR repertoire profiling. Beyond this particular receptor, the publication reports: The apparently early recovery of alphabetaT-cell counts about two months after transplant reportedly depended on only several hundred rapidly expanded clones that came from non-depleted graft cells. In some patients, the high TCRbeta diversity seen at day 60 was put down to recipient T cells and intrathymic progenitors that had survived conditioning. Over subsequent months, a decline in hyperexpanded clone frequencies was noted, and after one year, T-cell counts and TCRbeta diversity were mostly ascribed to newly produced T cells.

Library preparation used PCR. This sample was sequenced with an Illumina HiSeq 2500. Molecular barcoding was employed in the preparation of TCR libraries, with unique molecular identifiers being used to normalize TCRbeta repertoire quantification. In TCRdb, the public reads were trimmed at Q25 with fastp and aligned with MiXCR, with productive beta chains retained. Rows merge per CDR3 protein into single entries with the most common DNA and genes. The sample table lists a few hundred thousand distinct CDR3 sequences, 25% to 30% of them with a count of one. Together, the top ten hold about a third of the sample.

This receptor was taken from a boy under two years old with Wiskott-Aldrich syndrome, due to receive a stem cell transplant. The rearrangement combines TRBV28 with TRBJ2-7; TRBD1 is possibly the D segment (5 matching bases). The specimen was PBMCs, collected before TCRalphabeta/CD19-depleted stem cell transplant. The bases are TGTGCCAGCCGACGCCTCAGGGCCGAGCAGTACTAC. It specifies CASRRLRAEQYY.